Each of the 2 T cell receptor beta chains below was sequenced from the same sample in a study of cytomegalovirus exposure and HLA in healthy donors. Both 60 Vbeta primers and 13 Jbeta primers went into the PCR. Generated by immunoSEQ multiplex PCR, the TCRdb table keeps only in-frame clones and is missing some. The sample contains about 160,000 clones, 65% to 90% of which appear only once. Material for sequencing was PBMCs. The receptors shown here come from a man between 50 and 59 years old in good health and CMV-seropositive.

The V gene is TRBV6-5, the J gene TRBJ2-4; TRBD1 matches 8 bases. The CDR3 is made up of 13 amino acids. J lost 8 bases, V lost 5 bases, and 5 bases had no gene match. In germline, CDR1 is MNHEY, CDR2 SVGAGI. CDR3 amino acids: CASSRTGGDIQYF. CDR3 coding DNA: TGTGCCAGCAGTCGAACAGGGGGAGACATTCAGTACTTC.

The rearrangement links TRBV9 to TRBJ2-3; 12 nucleotides align to TRBD2. Germline V CDR1 and CDR2: SGDLS, YYNGEE. This CDR3 contains 18 residues. V trimming: 3 bases; J trimming: 2 bases; junction bases outside the gene matches: 10. This CDR3 reads CASSAPASGGVSTDTQYF. CDR3 DNA: TGTGCCAGCAGCGCCCCCGCTAGCGGGGGGGTCTCCACAGATACGCAGTATTTT.